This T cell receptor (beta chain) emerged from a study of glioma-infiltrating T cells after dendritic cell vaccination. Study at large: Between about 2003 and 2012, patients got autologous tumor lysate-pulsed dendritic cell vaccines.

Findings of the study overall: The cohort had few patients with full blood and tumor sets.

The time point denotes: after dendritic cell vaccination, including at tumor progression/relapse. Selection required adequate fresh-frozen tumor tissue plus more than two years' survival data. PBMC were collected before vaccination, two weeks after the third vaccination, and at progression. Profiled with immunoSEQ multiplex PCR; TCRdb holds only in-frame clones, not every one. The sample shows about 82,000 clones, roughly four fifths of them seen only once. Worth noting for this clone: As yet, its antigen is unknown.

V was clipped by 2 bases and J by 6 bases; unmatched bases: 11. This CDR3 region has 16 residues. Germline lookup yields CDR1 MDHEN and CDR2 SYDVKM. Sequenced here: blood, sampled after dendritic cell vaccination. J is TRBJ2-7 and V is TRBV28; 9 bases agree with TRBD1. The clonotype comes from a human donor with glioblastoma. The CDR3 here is CASSLQSGTGTSEQYF. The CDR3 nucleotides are TGTGCCAGCAGTTTACAATCCGGGACAGGGACTTCCGAGCAGTACTTC.